The present T cell receptor (beta chain) was sequenced within a study of blood T cell repertoires in COVID-19. J was trimmed by 6 bases and V by 10 bases; bases with no gene match: 7. The CDR3 contains 13 residues. Germline values: CDR1 MNHEY, CDR2 SMNVEV (reference sequence). In this sample, this clone turned up many times. In the authors' workflow: Reference gene primer amplification in the assay estimated nucleated cell counts. Assay used: immunoSEQ multiplex PCR; TCRdb lists only in-frame clones, some missing. V and J calls and clone size are given by that table; D and trimming were obtained from the DNA. The sample consists of under 350,000 clones, roughly four fifths of them appearing once.

The gene calls are TRBV27 and TRBJ2-1; 9 nucleotides align to TRBD1. The sequenced sample consisted of peripheral blood. The receptor comes from a woman in her forties or fifties who had recovered from COVID-19. The CDR3 sequence is CATGQGFINEQFF. The CDR3, as DNA: TGTGCCACCGGACAGGGGTTCATCAATGAGCAGTTCTTC.